The 8 T cell receptor beta chains listed next were all sequenced from one sample in a study of early T cells in non-severe SARS-CoV-2 infection (dated by TCRdb to about 2021). The library was prepared using 5' RACE. For sequencing, a NextSeq 500 was employed. TCRdb itself trimmed the public reads at Q25 with fastp, ran MiXCR and retained productive beta chains. Every distinct CDR3 protein forms one entry, paired with its most common genes and DNA. For this sample there are 80,000 to 100,000 distinct CDR3 sequences; 14% appear just once. Roughly 6% of the sample is in the top ten clones. Sequencing was done on a sample of whole blood. Receptors were obtained from an adult who was a healthcare worker with PCR-confirmed SARS-CoV-2 infection or an uninfected control (not recorded which).

The CDR3 reads CATSDATDGYNEQFF. The DNA for the CDR3 is TGTGCCACCAGTGATGCAACCGACGGCTACAATGAGCAGTTCTTC. V and J are TRBV24-1 and TRBJ2-1, with no clear D. V lost 3 bases to trimming and J lost 3 bases, with 11 bases between them. Germline lookup yields CDR1 KGHDR and CDR2 SFDVKD. CDR3 size: 15 residues.

In its sample, this clonotype was seen many times. The chain combines TRBV5-1 with TRBJ2-7; D may be TRBD1 (6 bases). V was cut by 3 bases and J by 0 bases, with 16 bases left in between. CDR3 size: 16 residues. CDR1 and CDR2 from the germline V gene are SGHRS and YFSETQ. The CDR3 loop reads CASSWTEGSYSYEQYF. For the CDR3, the DNA is TGCGCCAGCAGCTGGACAGAGGGGAGCTACTCCTACGAGCAGTACTTC.

This clonotype occurred a few times. J is TRBJ1-6 and V is TRBV7-6; possible D gene TRBD1, 5 bases. Per germline, CDR1 SGHVS and CDR2 FNYEAQ. The CDR3 spans 15 residues. V lost 5 bases to trimming and J lost 7 bases, with 15 bases between them. The CDR3 protein is CASSNLQGRNSPLHF. CDR3 bases: TGTGCCAGCAGCAACCTTCAGGGACGGAATTCACCCCTCCACTTT.

This chain joins TRBV28 and TRBJ1-6, with 8 bases that match TRBD1. The CDR3 spans 19 residues. Germline trimming cut 3 bases from V and 1 base from J; bases unmatched to any gene: 11. Germline V gene data show CDR1 as MDHEN and CDR2 as SYDVKM. CDR3 nucleotides: TGTGCCAGCAGTTTGGGTACAGGGGGAGGTAGTTCCTATAATTCACCCCTCCACTTT. It encodes CASSLGTGGGSSYNSPLHF.

This clonotype turned up a few times. The rearrangement uses TRBV28 and TRBJ2-3; 10 nucleotides align to TRBD1. This CDR3 has 16 amino acids. J gave up 3 bases and V 3 bases, and 6 bases lay outside the gene matches. Germline loops: CDR1 MDHEN, CDR2 SYDVKM. CDR3 loop: CASSFWDRGVTDTQYF. The CDR3, as DNA: TGTGCCAGCAGTTTTTGGGACAGGGGAGTAACAGATACGCAGTATTTT.

There are a few counts of this clonotype. The chain has TRBV29-1 and TRBJ2-7; D might be TRBD1 (6 bases). The CDR3 contains 13 residues. The V and J ends lost 2 bases and 4 bases respectively, with 12 bases between them. Germline V gene sequence: CDR1 SQVTM, CDR2 ANQGSEA. Here the CDR3 reads CSVEHGTSYEQYF. Here the CDR3 DNA reads TGCAGCGTTGAACATGGGACATCTTACGAGCAGTACTTC.

This chain joins TRBV5-1 and TRBJ2-1; TRBD1 matches 9 bases. Germline V lookup: CDR1 SGHRS, CDR2 YFSETQ. The V gene end was trimmed by 3 bases and the J gene end by 5 bases; junction bases not matched to a gene: 12. The CDR3 covers 17 residues. The CDR3 reads CASSSDNRDRENNEQFF. DNA for the CDR3: TGCGCCAGCAGCTCCGACAACCGGGACAGGGAAAACAATGAGCAGTTCTTC.

This chain's CDR3 is CASREQGRADTQYF. The CDR3 DNA reads as TGTGCCAGCAGGGAACAGGGAAGGGCAGATACGCAGTATTTT. The chain links TRBV5-4 to TRBJ2-3; a possible D gene is TRBD1 (6 bases). This CDR3 has 14 residues. V dropped 5 bases and J dropped 4 bases, with 14 bases sitting between them. The germline gives CDR1 SGHNT, CDR2 YYREEE (reference sequence). The entire variable domain, with the rest obtained from reference TRBV5-4 and TRBJ2-3, is as follows: ETGVTQSPTHLIKTRGQQVTLRCSSQSGHNTVSWYQQALGQGPQFIFQYYREEENGRGNFPPRFSGLQFPNYSSELNVNALELDDSALYLCASREQGRADTQYFGPGTRLTVL.